This T cell receptor beta chain was recovered during a study of blood T cell repertoires in COVID-19. In the study overall: From T cells, B-cell-depleted T cells, or PBMCs came the material, which was cDNA or gDNA.

Germline CDR1 and CDR2: KGHSH and LQKENI. The CDR3 has 13 amino acids. V was cut by 3 bases and J by 3 bases, with 7 bases left in between. The repertoire was sequenced with immunoSEQ multiplex PCR; TCRdb's copy has only in-frame clones and lacks some. The table has about 310,000 clones, around 87% seen once. Sequences were obtained from peripheral blood. The rearrangement uses TRBV18 and TRBJ2-3; maybe TRBD2 (5 bases). This TCR was recovered from a middle-aged woman with COVID-19, enrolled during active disease. The CDR3: CASSPGATDTQYF. DNA for the CDR3: TGTGCCAGCTCACCGGGAGCTACAGATACGCAGTATTTT.